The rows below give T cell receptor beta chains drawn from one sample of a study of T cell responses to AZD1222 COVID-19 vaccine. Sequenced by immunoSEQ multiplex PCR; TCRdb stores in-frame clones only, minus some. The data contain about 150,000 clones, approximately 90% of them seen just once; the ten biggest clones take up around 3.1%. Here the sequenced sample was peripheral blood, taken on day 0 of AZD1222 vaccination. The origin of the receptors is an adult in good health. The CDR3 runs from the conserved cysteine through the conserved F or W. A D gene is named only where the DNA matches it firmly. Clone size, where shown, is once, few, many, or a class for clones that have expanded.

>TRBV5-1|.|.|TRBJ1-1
CASSNPPTGPKSTEAFF
TGCGCCAGCAGCAATCCCCCCACGGGACCTAAGAGCACTGAAGCTTTCTTT
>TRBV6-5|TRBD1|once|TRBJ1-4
CASTRGGTDNEKLFF
TGTGCCAGCACCCGCGGTGGGACAGACAATGAAAAACTGTTTTTT
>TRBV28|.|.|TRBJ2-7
CASSSPGSFYEQYF
TGTGCCAGCAGCTCCCCTGGCTCCTTCTACGAGCAGTACTTC
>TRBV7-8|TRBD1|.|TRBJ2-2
CASSPRTGGSTGELFF
TGTGCCAGCAGCCCAAGGACAGGGGGCAGTACCGGGGAGCTGTTTTTT
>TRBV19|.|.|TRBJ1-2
CASSRDLYGYTF
TGTGCCAGTAGTCGGGACCTCTATGGCTACACCTTC
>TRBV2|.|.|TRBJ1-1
CASALGREAFF
TGTGCCAGCGCTCTAGGCCGAGAAGCTTTCTTT
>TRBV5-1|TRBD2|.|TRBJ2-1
CASSVSGVVEQFF
TGCGCCAGCAGCGTGAGCGGGGTAGTCGAGCAGTTCTTC
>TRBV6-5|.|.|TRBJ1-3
CAGGAGYLSGNTIYF
TGTGCCGGGGGGGCAGGCTATCTCTCTGGAAACACCATATATTTT
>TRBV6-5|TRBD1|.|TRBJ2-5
CASLDRDQETQYF
TGTGCCAGCCTTGACAGGGACCAAGAGACCCAGTACTTC
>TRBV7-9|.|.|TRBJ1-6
CASSLRGKADSPLHF
TGTGCCAGCAGCTTACGGGGAAAGGCAGATTCACCCCTCCACTTT
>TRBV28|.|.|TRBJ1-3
CASSLAGALSGNTIYF
TGTGCCAGCAGTCTGGCCGGGGCCCTCTCTGGAAACACCATATATTTT
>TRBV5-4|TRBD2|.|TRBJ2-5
CASSLGSGGLQETQYF
TGTGCCAGCAGCTTGGGAAGCGGGGGGCTTCAAGAGACCCAGTACTTC
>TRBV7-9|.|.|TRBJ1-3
CASSPDISGNTIYF
TGTGCCAGCAGTCCTGACATCTCAGGAAACACCATATATTTT
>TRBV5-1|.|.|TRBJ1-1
CASSLAGTQVVTEAFF
TGCGCCAGCAGCTTAGCCGGGACTCAGGTGGTCACTGAAGCTTTCTTT
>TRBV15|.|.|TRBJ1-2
CATSRDYWGEDYGYTF
TGTGCCACCAGCAGAGATTATTGGGGCGAAGACTATGGCTACACCTTC
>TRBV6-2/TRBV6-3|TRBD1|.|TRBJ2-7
CASSYSNRADRAVYEQYF
TGTGCCAGCAGTTACTCCAACCGAGCGGACAGGGCCGTCTACGAGCAGTACTTC
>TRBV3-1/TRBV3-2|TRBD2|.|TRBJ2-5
CASSQPRAGELQETQYF
TGTGCCAGCAGCCAACCCAGAGCGGGGGAGCTCCAAGAGACCCAGTACTTC
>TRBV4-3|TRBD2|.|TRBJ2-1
CASSLNGGAGEQFF
TGCGCCAGCAGCCTCAACGGGGGGGCCGGGGAGCAGTTCTTC
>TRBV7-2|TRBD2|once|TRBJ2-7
CASSLAGPSYEQYF
TGTGCCAGCAGCCTAGCGGGGCCCTCCTACGAGCAGTACTTC
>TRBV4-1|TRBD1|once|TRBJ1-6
CASSSDRANSPLHF
TGCGCCAGCAGCTCGGACAGGGCCAATTCACCCCTCCACTTT
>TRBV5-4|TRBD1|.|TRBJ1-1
CASSRDRMNTEAFF
TGTGCCAGCAGCAGGGACAGAATGAACACTGAAGCTTTCTTT
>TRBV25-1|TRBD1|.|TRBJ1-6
CASRTDRALYNSPLHF
TGTGCCAGCAGGACCGACAGGGCATTATATAATTCACCCCTCCACTTT
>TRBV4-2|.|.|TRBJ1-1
CASSQDGGGLNTEAFF
TGTGCCAGCAGCCAAGATGGAGGGGGGTTGAACACTGAAGCTTTCTTT
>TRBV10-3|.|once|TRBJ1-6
CAISEGGLILGNSPLHF
TGTGCCATCAGTGAAGGAGGGTTGATCCTCGGTAATTCACCCCTCCACTTT
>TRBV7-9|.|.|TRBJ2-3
CASSFGQPTDTQYF
TGTGCCAGCAGCTTCGGACAGCCCACAGATACGCAGTATTTT
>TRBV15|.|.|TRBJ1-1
CATSREGNFEAFF
TGTGCCACCAGCAGAGAGGGGAACTTCGAAGCTTTCTTT
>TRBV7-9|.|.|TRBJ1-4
CASSYLDNGEKLFF
TGTGCCAGCAGCTACCTAGACAACGGGGAAAAACTGTTTTTT
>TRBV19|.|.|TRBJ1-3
CASSILPGNTIYF
TGTGCCAGTAGTATACTACCTGGAAACACCATATATTTT
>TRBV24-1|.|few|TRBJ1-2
CATSPGVSGYTF
TGTGCCACCAGTCCCGGTGTATCTGGCTACACCTTC
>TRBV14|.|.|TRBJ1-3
CASSQGGSLVSGNTIYF
TGTGCCAGCAGCCAAGGCGGCAGCCTTGTCTCTGGAAACACCATATATTTT
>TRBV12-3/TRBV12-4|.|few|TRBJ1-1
CASSLDGREAFF
TGTGCCAGCAGTTTAGACGGCAGGGAAGCTTTCTTT
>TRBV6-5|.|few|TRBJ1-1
CATKVILNTEAFF
TGTGCCACCAAGGTCATCCTGAACACTGAAGCTTTCTTT
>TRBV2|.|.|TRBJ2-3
CASKGGLSTDTQYF
TGTGCCAGCAAGGGGGGCCTTAGCACAGATACGCAGTATTTT
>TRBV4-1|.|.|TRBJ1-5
CASSQDDRGRQPQHF
TGCGCCAGCAGTCAAGATGATAGGGGCCGCCAGCCCCAGCATTTT
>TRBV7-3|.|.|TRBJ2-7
CASSPEGSYEQYF
TGTGCCAGCAGCCCTGAGGGTTCCTACGAGCAGTACTTC
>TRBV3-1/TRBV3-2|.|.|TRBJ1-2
CASRPDAGHGYTF
TGTGCCAGCAGGCCCGATGCAGGACATGGCTACACCTTC
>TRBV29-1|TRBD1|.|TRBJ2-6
CSVSTGGGGANVLTF
TGCAGCGTATCTACAGGGGGTGGTGGGGCCAACGTCCTGACTTTC
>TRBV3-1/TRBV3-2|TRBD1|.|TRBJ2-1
CASSRTGNEQFF
TGTGCCAGCAGCCGGACAGGGAATGAGCAGTTCTTC
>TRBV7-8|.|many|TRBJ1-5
CASSPRADYSNQPQHF
TGTGCCAGCAGCCCGCGGGCAGACTATAGCAATCAGCCCCAGCATTTT
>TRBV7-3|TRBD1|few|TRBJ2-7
CASSQTGTGPYEQYF
TGTGCCAGCAGCCAGACCGGGACAGGCCCCTACGAGCAGTACTTC
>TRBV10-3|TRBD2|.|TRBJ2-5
CAISESGASGETQYF
TGTGCCATCAGTGAGTCAGGTGCTAGCGGGGAGACCCAGTACTTC
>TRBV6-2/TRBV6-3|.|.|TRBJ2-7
CASSYPQGNPYEQYF
TGTGCCAGCAGTTACCCCCAGGGGAATCCCTACGAGCAGTACTTC
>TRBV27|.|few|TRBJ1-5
CASSKQGLGQPQHF
TGTGCCAGCAGTAAACAGGGATTAGGTCAGCCCCAGCATTTT
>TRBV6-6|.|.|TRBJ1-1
CATISGGGYTEAFF
TGTGCCACCATTAGCGGGGGAGGATACACTGAAGCTTTCTTT
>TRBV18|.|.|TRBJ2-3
CASSPPGGLGDTQYF
TGTGCCAGCTCACCACCGGGGGGACTCGGAGATACGCAGTATTTT
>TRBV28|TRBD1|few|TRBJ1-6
CASSEGALYNSPLHF
TGTGCCAGCAGTGAGGGGGCTCTATATAATTCACCCCTCCACTTT
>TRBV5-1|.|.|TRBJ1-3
CASSLDAGFDTIYF
TGCGCCAGCAGCTTGGATGCGGGCTTCGACACCATATATTTT
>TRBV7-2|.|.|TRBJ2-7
CASSADSRRYEQYF
TGTGCCAGCAGCGCCGACAGTCGGCGCTACGAGCAGTACTTC
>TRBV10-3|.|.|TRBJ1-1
CAISEGGPGNTEAFF
TGTGCCATCAGTGAGGGGGGTCCGGGGAACACTGAAGCTTTCTTT
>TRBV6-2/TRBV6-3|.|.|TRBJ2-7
CASSYGQTNSYEQYF
TGTGCCAGCAGTTATGGGCAGACTAATTCCTACGAGCAGTACTTC
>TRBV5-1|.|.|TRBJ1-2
CASSPGDGYTF
TGCGCCAGCAGCCCCGGAGATGGCTACACCTTC
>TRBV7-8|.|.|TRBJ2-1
CASSLVGYNEQFF
TGTGCCAGCTCCTTAGTGGGGTACAATGAGCAGTTCTTC
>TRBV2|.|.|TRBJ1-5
CASSDPSGNQPQHF
TGTGCCAGCAGTGACCCTTCGGGCAATCAGCCCCAGCATTTT